This TCR beta chain was identified during a study of cytomegalovirus exposure and HLA in healthy donors. Study conclusions and caveats: A prior analysis recorded that most TCR beta V segments were productive about 87% or about 30% of the time. The authors listed around 150 TCR beta chains as cytomegalovirus-associated. A later analysis linked a missense DCLRE1C variant to TCR beta V- and J-gene trimming.

Concerning this clone: The antigen remains undetermined.

Although they were nominally healthy when sampled, donors likely had unrecorded immune exposures. There are 18 residues in the CDR3. Trimming shortened V by 2 bases and J by 6 bases, and 23 bases separated the two germline ends. The PCR ran on 60 Vbeta and 13 Jbeta primers. TCRdb's table, derived via immunoSEQ multiplex PCR, lists solely in-frame clones and lacks some. The top ten clones hold around 2.6% of a sample with around 100,000 clones, under 90% of them seen once. The receptor comes from a woman between 18 and 29 years old in good health and CMV-seronegative. The sequenced material came from PBMCs. This chain connects TRBV6-7 to TRBJ1-5; D is perhaps TRBD1 (5 bases). TRBV6-7 counts as an open reading frame of uncertain function. This CDR3 is CASSYHSEGRVCRQPQHF. CDR3 bases: TGTGCCAGCAGTTACCACTCGGAGGGGAGGGTTTGTCGTCAGCCCCAGCATTTT.